The T cell receptor (beta chain) under discussion was sequenced for a study of blood T cells in healthy people across ages. Next came a second PCR, run for 7 to 11 cycles, which used a sample-barcoded 5' primer along with a J-beta primer mix. One entry per CDR3 protein results from TCRdb running MiXCR on the 5' RACE reads. The sample shows 1.8 million or so distinct CDR3 sequences, about two fifths of them seen only once. This CDR3 region has 18 residues. Germline lookup yields CDR1 LGHNA and CDR2 YSLEER. The V end was cut by 0 bases, the J end by 2 bases, with 18 bases between. With each sample, at least 5.5 micrograms of total RNA were extracted. This clonotype was observed a handful of times.

The chain links TRBV4-3 to TRBJ2-3, with D hard to call. This TCR was recovered from a human donor in good health. The sequenced sample was blood. The CDR3 loop reads CASSQDGAQDGITDTQYF. CDR3 nucleotides: TGCGCCAGCAGCCAAGATGGAGCCCAGGATGGCATCACAGATACGCAGTATTTT.